The 18 T cell receptor beta chains below come from one sample, sequenced in a study of control samples from healthy donors and cancer patients. Only in-frame clones appear in the TCRdb table, and some are missing; sequencing was by immunoSEQ multiplex PCR. The sample has 150,000 to 200,000 clones, roughly nine tenths seen once; the top ten hold 0.55% to 0.7%. Sequencing was performed on blood. The receptors stem from a woman aged 25-40 years in good health.

The chain joins TRBV6-1 to TRBJ1-1; D unclear. The CDR3 covers 13 residues. V was shortened by 3 bases and J by 1 base, with 6 bases between the two germline ends. CDR1 and CDR2 (germline): MNHNS, SASEGT. This chain's CDR3 is CASSENRNTEAFF. Written as DNA, the CDR3 is TGTGCCAGCAGTGAGAACCGGAACACTGAAGCTTTCTTT.

This chain uses TRBV24-1 with TRBJ1-5; the D is unclear. The V gene's germline CDR1 is KGHDR and CDR2 SFDVKD. V lost 5 bases and J lost 2, with 6 bases in between. CDR3 size: 13 residues. In DNA, the CDR3 is TGTGCCACCAGTGTTAGTGGCAATCAGCCCCAGCATTTT. Protein sequence: CATSVSGNQPQHF.

This rearrangement joins TRBV7-9 to TRBJ2-1; 7 bases agree with TRBD1. The CDR3 consists of 15 residues. With 8 bases clipped from V and 10 bases from J, the junction kept 17 bases outside the gene matches. The germline CDR1 and CDR2 sequences are SEHNR and FQNEAQ (reference sequence). CDR3 residues: CASYSRQGLTMEQFF. The CDR3 DNA is TGTGCCAGCTACTCAAGACAGGGCCTAACTATGGAGCAGTTCTTC.

CDR3 sequence reads: CASSLRGVVAQYF. CDR3 nucleotides: TGTGCCAGCAGTTTAAGGGGGGTAGTGGCGCAGTATTTT. The chain links TRBV27 to TRBJ2-3, with D tentatively TRBD1 or TRBD2 (6 bases each). The V gene's germline CDR1 is MNHEY and CDR2 SMNVEV (reference sequence). Trimming left V 2 bases short and J 10 bases short, with 13 bases between. This CDR3 contains 13 residues.

A single count supports this clone. The chain is built from TRBV11-3 and TRBJ2-5, with 7 nucleotides matching TRBD1. Looked up from germline, CDR1 is SGHNT and CDR2 is YENEEA. The CDR3 covers 14 residues. Unmatched junction bases numbered 10, after V lost 7 bases and J lost 5 bases. CDR3 in amino acids: CASIGQAKGETQYF. CDR3 coding DNA: TGTGCCAGCATTGGACAGGCCAAAGGGGAGACCCAGTACTTC.

The chain combines TRBV19 with TRBJ2-3; 14 bases match TRBD2. Per germline, CDR1 LNHDA and CDR2 SQIVND (reference sequence). V was pared by 3 bases and J by 8 bases, with 1 base of the junction left unmatched. There are 14 residues in the CDR3. The CDR3 DNA reads TGTGCCAGTAGTATGGGGACTAGCGGGAGTACGCAGTATTTT. Translating it yields CASSMGTSGSTQYF.

CDR3 sequence: CASSHSALAGRTNTGELFF. The CDR3 DNA follows: TGTGCCAGCAGCCACTCGGCCCTAGCGGGTAGGACGAACACCGGGGAGCTGTTTTTT. The V gene is TRBV6-6, the J gene TRBJ2-2; 8 bases map to TRBD2. CDR3 length: 19 residues. The germline V gene encodes CDR1 MNHNY and CDR2 SVGAGI (reference sequence). Unmatched junction bases numbered 15, after V lost 6 bases and J lost 0 bases.

The chain couples TRBV5-1 to TRBJ2-2, with D hard to call. V was pared by 7 bases and J by 1 base, with 8 bases between. The CDR3 runs 13 residues. Germline CDR1 SGHRS, CDR2 YFSETQ. This CDR3 is CASSAENTGELFF. The DNA of the CDR3 is TGCGCCAGCTCAGCAGAGAACACCGGGGAGCTGTTTTTT.

This clone was detected a few times. V gene TRBV4-1 combines with J gene TRBJ2-3, with 10 bases aligning to TRBD1. CDR1 is MGHRA, CDR2 YSYEKL, per germline. CDR3 length: 18 amino acids. Unmatched junction bases numbered 8, after V lost 0 bases and J lost 2 bases. The DNA for the CDR3 is TGCGCCAGCAGCCAAGAACCCGCGGGACAGGGGTTCACAGATACGCAGTATTTT. Protein sequence: CASSQEPAGQGFTDTQYF.

The rearrangement links TRBV27 to TRBJ2-7; 12 bases line up with TRBD2. Germline V gene data show CDR1 as MNHEY and CDR2 as SMNVEV (reference sequence). The junction had 4 bases not matched to a gene; V was cut back by 3 bases and J by 1 base. This CDR3 has 16 amino acids. This chain's CDR3 is CASSFLTSGRSYEQYF. The CDR3, as DNA: TGTGCCAGCAGTTTCCTAACTAGCGGGAGGTCCTACGAGCAGTACTTC.

The chain recombines TRBV29-1 with TRBJ1-5, with D unresolved. V lost 0 bases to trimming and J lost 3 bases, with 6 bases between them. Per germline, CDR1 SQVTM and CDR2 ANQGSEA. The CDR3 is made up of 13 amino acids. In nucleotides, the CDR3 is TGCAGCGTTGAAGAGGAGATCAATCAGCCCCAGCATTTT. It is translated as CSVEEEINQPQHF. Combining the CDR3 with reference TRBV29-1 and TRBJ1-5 gives the whole variable domain SAVISQKPSRDICQRGTSLTIQCQVDSQVTMMFWYRQQPGQSLTLIATANQGSEATYESGFVIDKFPISRPNLTFSTLTVSNMSPEDSSIYLCSVEEEINQPQHFGDGTRLSIL.

This chain joins TRBV6-5 and TRBJ2-1; 12 positions match TRBD2. Germline V gives CDR1 MNHEY, CDR2 SVGAGI. There are 16 residues in the CDR3. The trim removed 4 bases at V and 8 bases at J, leaving 9 bases unmatched. CDR3 in amino acids: CASSSALAGGSYEQFF. DNA for the CDR3: TGTGCCAGCAGTTCAGCTCTAGCGGGAGGGAGCTATGAGCAGTTCTTC.

The chain couples TRBV28 to TRBJ2-1, with 9 bases aligning to TRBD1. This CDR3 comprises 15 residues. V shed 3 bases and J 5 bases; nucleotides not matched to a gene: 5. CDR1 and CDR2 from the germline V gene are MDHEN and SYDVKM. The CDR3 protein is CASSFVGQGNNEQFF. The CDR3 DNA is TGTGCCAGCAGTTTTGTGGGACAGGGAAACAATGAGCAGTTCTTC.

J is TRBJ1-2 and V is TRBV12-3 or TRBV12-4; D might be TRBD1 (5 bases). Trimming removed 3 bases at V and 5 bases at J, with 7 bases between. The CDR3 length is 12 residues. CDR3 in amino acids: CASSLGQYGYTF. The CDR3 nucleotides are TGTGCCAGCAGTTTGGGGCAGTATGGCTACACCTTC.

The chain is built from TRBV3-1 (or the pseudogene TRBV3-2) and TRBJ2-1; D unclear. The CDR3 consists of 13 residues. Trimming stripped 0 bases from V and 6 bases from J, with 6 bases between. Germline loops: CDR1 LGHDT, CDR2 YNNKEL (reference sequence). CDR3 coding DNA: TGTGCCAGCAGCCAAGATCCAGTCAATGAGCAGTTCTTC. Its protein product is CASSQDPVNEQFF.

The chain links TRBV7-2 to TRBJ2-5; TRBD2 matches at 7 bases. The germline V gene encodes CDR1 SGHTA and CDR2 FQGNSA. CDR3 length equals 16 residues. V shed 4 bases and J 2 bases; nucleotides not matched to a gene: 10. In DNA form, the CDR3 reads TGTGCCAGCAGCTGGGGCGGGGGTTGGCGGCAAGAGACCCAGTACTTC. Its protein is CASSWGGGWRQETQYF.

A few counts support this clone. The junction does not match germline at one end; this may be a read error. This chain connects TRBV7-7 to TRBJ2-1; D not resolved. Germline loops: CDR1 SSHAT, CDR2 FNYEAQ (reference sequence). The CDR3 covers 11 residues. In DNA, the CDR3 is TGTGCTAGCAGCTTAGACAATGAGCAGTTCTTC. It codes for CASSLDNEQFF. The full variable domain, its missing parts supplied by reference TRBV7-7 and TRBJ2-1, is GAGVSQSPRYKVTKRGQDVTLRCDPISSHATLYWYQQALGQGPEFLTYFNYEAQPDKSGLPSDRFSAERPEGSISTLTIQRTEQRDSAMYRCASSLDNEQFFGPGTRLTVL.

V is TRBV4-1 and J is TRBJ2-1; 9 nucleotides align to TRBD2. Trimming at V came to 1 base and at J to 5 bases, leaving 6 bases not matched to a gene. The CDR3 length is 16 residues. CDR1 and CDR2 (germline): MGHRA, YSYEKL. The CDR3 DNA follows: TGCGCCAGCAGCCAAGTTAGGGTAGCGGGAGACAATGAGCAGTTCTTC. Amino acid sequence: CASSQVRVAGDNEQFF.